Presented here are 16 T cell receptor beta chains from one specimen sequenced in a study of tumor and adjacent non-tumor tissue in lung cancer (dated by TCRdb to the late 2010s). The method was multiplex PCR. The reads were generated on an Illumina HiSeq 2500. TCRbeta libraries were constructed through three rounds of nested PCR with primers (Table S4) according to protocols adapted from ARM-PCR. TCRdb trimmed the raw reads at Q25, called clones with MiXCR and kept productive beta chains. When rows share a CDR3 protein, they turn into one entry using the most common DNA and genes. This sample is represented by roughly 150,000 distinct CDR3 sequences; around 67% of them were singletons. Jointly, the top ten make up 18% of the sample. RNA was isolated from bulk unsorted tissue, and RNA quality was assessed with a NanoDrop ND-1000 and an Agilent 2100. The sequenced sample was lung tumor tissue. These TCRs come from a man between 60 and 75 years old with small cell lung cancer.

For this clonotype: Possible read error: a much larger clone is one base away. The chain carries TRBV6-5 and TRBJ2-1, with 8 positions matching TRBD1. Germline CDR1 MNHEY, CDR2 SVGAGI. This CDR3 is 17 amino acids long. Here the CDR3 reads CDSRPSPSSDRDNEQFF. The CDR3 DNA reads as TGTGACAGCAGACCTTCTCCATCTTCGGACAGGGACAATGAGCAGTTCTTC.

The rearrangement links TRBV5-1 to TRBJ2-1, with D unresolved. V lost 1 base and J 6 bases, leaving 14 bases between the germline ends. Germline V lookup: CDR1 SGHRS, CDR2 YFSETQ. CDR3 length: 15 residues. CDR3 sequence reads: CASSLFSPTVNEQFF. As DNA, the CDR3 is TGCGCCAGCAGCTTGTTTTCGCCGACGGTCAATGAGCAGTTCTTC.

Points on this clonotype: A read error may produce the germline difference seen at one junction end. This chain links TRBV20-1 with TRBJ1-2, with D hard to call. Germline CDR1 is DFQATT and CDR2 is SNEGSKA (reference sequence). The CDR3 runs 15 residues. CDR3 protein: CGARVSRSRIYGYTF. In DNA form, the CDR3 reads TGCGGTGCCAGAGTCTCCCGGTCCAGGATCTATGGCTACACCTTC.

The gene calls are TRBV5-1 and TRBJ2-1; D may be TRBD2 (5 bases). V was pared by 0 bases and J by 8 bases, with 12 bases between. Germline CDR1 and CDR2: SGHRS and YFSETQ. CDR3 size: 14 residues. For the CDR3, the DNA is TGCGCCAGCAGCTTGGTCCTAGCTTGCGATGAGCAGTTCTTC. This translates into CASSLVLACDEQFF.

A word on this clonotype: At one end, the junction sequence differs from germline, possibly due to a read error. In DNA, the CDR3 is TGCAGTGCTAGAGATCTTACAGCGGCCTTATATGACTACACATTC. Translating it yields CSARDLTAALYDYTF. The genes are TRBV20-1 and TRBJ1-2; D is uncertain. This CDR3 comprises 15 residues. The germline gives CDR1 DFQATT, CDR2 SNEGSKA (reference sequence).

Concerning this clonotype: A read error may be the cause here, since a much bigger clone is one base away. The V call is TRBV29-1, the J call TRBJ2-5; no reliable D call. The V gene's germline CDR1 is SQVTM and CDR2 ANQGSEA. V dropped 5 bases and J dropped 9 bases, with 13 bases sitting between them. There are 11 residues in the CDR3. CDR3 nucleotide sequence: TGCAGCGTTCTGACGCCATTGGCCCAGTACTTC. Translating it yields CSVLTPLAQYF.

Worth noting for this clonotype: This is likely a read error, given that the CDR3 carries no conserved phenylalanine or tryptophan at its end. The DNA is omitted, as the CDR3 cannot be located on it reliably, and the CDR3 follows TCRdb's listing. The rearrangement links TRBV12-1 to TRBJ2-1; the table's D call TRBD2 went unverified against the DNA. TRBV12-1 is deemed a pseudogene. The CDR3 spans 15 amino acids, including both terminal residues. CDR3 in amino acids: CASRHGTSGDNEQFH.

The J gene is TRBJ2-1, the V gene TRBV29-1; D is unresolved. Looked up from germline, CDR1 is SQVTM and CDR2 is ANQGSEA. This CDR3 comprises 12 residues. CDR3 amino acids: CAWMIRYNEQFF. In nucleotides, the CDR3 is TGCGCATGGATGATACGCTACAATGAGCAGTTCTTC.

This clonotype has just a few counts. A much larger clone lies one base from this, so it may be a read error. The chain joins TRBV12-3 or TRBV12-4 to TRBJ1-1; D is perhaps TRBD1 (6 bases). This CDR3 is built from 14 residues. The CDR3 DNA reads as TGTGTCAGCAGTTACAGGGATTGGGGCACTGAAGCTTTCTTT. Translated: CVSSYRDWGTEAFF.

The rearrangement uses TRBV20-1 and TRBJ1-2; D is perhaps TRBD1 (6 bases). CDR1 DFQATT and CDR2 SNEGSKA come from the germline V gene (reference sequence). This CDR3 spans 15 amino acids. The CDR3 spells CNALDSRGAGYGYTF. Here the CDR3 DNA reads TGCAATGCCCTCGATTCCAGGGGCGCGGGCTATGGCTACACCTTC.

As regards this clonotype: This clone may be a read error of a much larger clone one base away. The chain recombines TRBV4-2 with TRBJ2-7, with 9 bases lining up with TRBD1. With 7 bases clipped from V and 3 bases from J, the junction kept 10 bases outside the gene matches. Per the germline V gene, CDR1 is LGHNA and CDR2 is YNFKEQ. The CDR3 is 15 residues long. The CDR3 loop reads CASNQERTGVYEQYF. In DNA, the CDR3 is TGTGCCAGCAACCAGGAGCGGACAGGGGTCTACGAGCAGTACTTC.

On this clonotype itself: A single base separates this from a much larger clone, so it may be a read error. The chain uses TRBV20-1 and TRBJ2-1; perhaps TRBD2 as D (5 bases). V lost 6 bases and J lost 4, with 19 bases in between. The CDR3 spans 15 residues. From germline, CDR1 is DFQATT and CDR2 SNEGSKA (reference sequence). This chain's CDR3 is CSATDGAEEYNEQFF. In DNA form, the CDR3 reads TGCAGTGCCACGGACGGAGCGGAAGAATACAATGAGCAGTTCTTC.

This sequence joins TRBV29-1 and TRBJ2-3; 11 bases line up with TRBD2. With 3 bases clipped from V and 6 bases from J, the junction kept 17 bases outside the gene matches. The CDR3 totals 18 residues. Germline loops: CDR1 SQVTM, CDR2 ANQGSEA. The CDR3, as DNA: TGCAGCGTTGACAGTCGCAGGATACTAGCGGGAGCCTTTGATACGCAGTATTTT. Translated: CSVDSRRILAGAFDTQYF.

Many counts were recorded for this clonotype. V gene TRBV5-6 combines with J gene TRBJ2-3; the D is unclear. Trimming shortened V by 4 bases and J by 6 bases, and 12 bases separated the two germline ends. CDR1 is SGHDT and CDR2 is YYEEEE in the germline V gene. This CDR3 contains 13 residues. The CDR3 reads CASSPDGVDTQYF. CDR3 sequence (DNA): TGTGCCAGCAGCCCGGACGGCGTGGATACGCAGTATTTT.

This clonotype has a single count. It may be a read error: a sequence one base away is much more abundant. The chain links TRBV6-2 or TRBV6-3 to TRBJ2-3; 9 bases agree with TRBD2. The CDR3 has 17 residues. The ends lost 2 bases at V and 7 bases at J; junction bases unmatched: 13. The germline V gene encodes CDR1 MNHEY and CDR2 SVGEGT. The CDR3 DNA reads TGTGCCAGCAGTTACCCGACGGCGGGAGGGCCTATAAATACGCAGTATTTT. Translated: CASSYPTAGGPINTQYF.

The CDR3 spells CARGSESRTSGSDNEQFF. For the CDR3, the DNA is TGTGCCAGGGGCTCAGAATCGAGGACTAGCGGGAGTGATAATGAGCAGTTCTTC. The V and J genes are TRBV11-1 and TRBJ2-1; 13 bases are a match to TRBD2. Trimming took 9 bases from V and 7 from J; bases not matched to a gene: 18. The length of the CDR3 is 18 residues. Germline loops: CDR1 SGHAT, CDR2 FQDESV (reference sequence).